The table lists the clone carrying this T cell receptor beta chain with a few counts. In the authors' methods: The authors estimated nucleated cell counts from reference gene primer amplification. Profiling relied on immunoSEQ multiplex PCR, and the TCRdb table lists in-frame clones only, not all of them. The V and J calls and clone size were taken over from that table, and D and trimming were inferred from the DNA. The sample carries about 220,000 clones, 82% recorded once. This sample was included in a study of blood T cell repertoires in COVID-19. Across the study: T cells, B-cell-depleted T cells, or PBMCs supplied cDNA or gDNA.

The CDR3 runs to 17 residues. Germline CDR1 is SGHDT and CDR2 is YYEEEE. Trimming removed 0 bases at V and 4 bases at J, with 17 bases between. It was during active infection that Seattle patients were enrolled and then longitudinally followed. The sequenced material came from peripheral blood. J is TRBJ1-3 and V is TRBV5-6, with D possibly matching TRBD1 (6 bases). The sequence came from a woman aged 70 to 79 with COVID-19, enrolled during active disease. CDR3 nucleotides: TGTGCCAGCAGCTTGGGACCTAGCAGGGGCTCCGGAAACACCATATATTTT. Protein: CASSLGPSRGSGNTIYF. Variable domain in full (rest from reference TRBV5-6 and TRBJ1-3): DAGVTQSPTHLIKTRGQQVTLRCSPKSGHDTVSWYQQALGQGPQFIFQYYEEEERQRGNFPDRFSGHQFPNYSSELNVNALLLGDSALYLCASSLGPSRGSGNTIYFGEGSWLTVV.